The present T cell receptor beta chain was sequenced within a study of shared T cell receptors in the human thymus. Here immunoSEQ multiplex PCR was the method, and the copy in TCRdb shows in-frame clones only, minus some. The table has hundreds of thousands of clones, roughly 90% seen once. Between the trimmed V and J ends, which lost 7 bases and 5 bases, there was a span of 9 bases. In germline, CDR1 is MDHEN, CDR2 SYDVKM. The CDR3 is 12 amino acids. The data also belong to a second study, concerning human thymus T cells. Per that study: Infants, healthy and Finnish, who were having corrective surgery for congenital heart defects served as donors. Corrective heart surgery yielded the resections from which the thymus tissue came.

The material sequenced was thymocytes. The sequence derives from a boy under two years old with a congenital heart defect. The chain carries TRBV28 and TRBJ2-4; D might be TRBD2 (6 bases). CDR3 amino acids: CASISGENIQYF. DNA for the CDR3: TGTGCCAGCATCTCGGGGGAAAACATTCAGTACTTC.